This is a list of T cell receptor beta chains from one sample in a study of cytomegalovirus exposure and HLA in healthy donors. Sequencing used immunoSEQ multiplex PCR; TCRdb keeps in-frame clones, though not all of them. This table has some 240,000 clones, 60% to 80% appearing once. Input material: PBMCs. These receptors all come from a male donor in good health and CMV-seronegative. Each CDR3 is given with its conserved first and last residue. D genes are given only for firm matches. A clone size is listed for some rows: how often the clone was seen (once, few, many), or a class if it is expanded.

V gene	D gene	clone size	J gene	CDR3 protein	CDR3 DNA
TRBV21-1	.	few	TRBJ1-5	CASSYRTGWFWGNQPQHF	TGTGCCAGCAGTTATCGGACAGGGTGGTTTTGGGGCAATCAGCCCCAGCATTTT
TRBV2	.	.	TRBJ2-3	CASSRDSRGTDTQYF	TGTGCCAGCAGCAGAGACAGTCGGGGCACAGATACGCAGTATTTT
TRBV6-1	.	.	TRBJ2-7	CASSEVPGASEQYF	TGTGCCAGCAGTGAAGTGCCAGGTGCCTCCGAGCAGTACTTC
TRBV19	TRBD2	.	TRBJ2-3	CASKREGGDTQYF	TGTGCCAGTAAGCGGGAGGGGGGTGATACGCAGTATTTT
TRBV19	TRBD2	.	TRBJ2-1	CASSIVDAGVYNEQFF	TGTGCCAGTAGTATAGTGGACGCGGGAGTCTACAATGAGCAGTTCTTC
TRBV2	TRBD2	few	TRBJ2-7	CASSTGLAYEQYF	TGTGCCAGCAGTACTGGACTAGCCTACGAGCAGTACTTC
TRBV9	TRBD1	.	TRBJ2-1	CASSVGSGGTGINEQFF	TGTGCCAGCAGCGTAGGATCAGGAGGGACAGGGATCAATGAGCAGTTCTTC
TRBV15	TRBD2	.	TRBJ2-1	CATSRGHSGSSNEQFF	TGTGCCACCAGCAGAGGGCATAGCGGGAGCTCCAATGAGCAGTTCTTC
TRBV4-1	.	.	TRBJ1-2	CASSQDPSASGRLGYTF	TGCGCCAGCAGCCAAGATCCCTCCGCCTCAGGGCGCCTTGGCTACACCTTC
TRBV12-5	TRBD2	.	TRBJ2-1	CASGTGLAHNEQFF	TGTGCTAGTGGTACCGGACTAGCGCACAATGAGCAGTTCTTC
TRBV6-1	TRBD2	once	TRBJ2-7	CAEGRGVGGEQYF	TGTGCCGAGGGTCGGGGGGTGGGGGGCGAGCAGTACTTC
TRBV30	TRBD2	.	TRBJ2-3	CAWSTRTTSGKADTQYF	TGTGCCTGGAGTACTCGAACGACTAGCGGGAAGGCGGATACGCAGTATTTT
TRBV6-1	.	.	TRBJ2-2	CASSQMDTGELFF	TGTGCCAGCAGCCAGATGGACACCGGGGAGCTGTTTTTT
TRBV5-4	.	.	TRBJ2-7	CASSLNLYEQYF	TGTGCCAGCAGCTTGAATCTCTACGAGCAGTACTTC
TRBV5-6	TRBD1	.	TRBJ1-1	CASSWDRMNTEAFF	TGTGCCAGCAGCTGGGACAGAATGAACACTGAAGCTTTCTTT
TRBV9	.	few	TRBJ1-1	CASSAAPVATEAFF	TGTGCCAGCAGTGCAGCTCCGGTAGCCACTGAAGCTTTCTTT
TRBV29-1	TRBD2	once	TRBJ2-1	CSVAAGVNNEQFF	TGCAGCGTTGCGGCGGGAGTGAATAATGAGCAGTTCTTC
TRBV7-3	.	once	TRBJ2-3	CASSSRVTDTQYF	TGTGCCAGCAGCTCCAGGGTCACAGATACGCAGTATTTT
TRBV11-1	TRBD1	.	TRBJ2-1	CASSPPTGFSSNEQFF	TGTGCCAGCAGCCCACCGACAGGGTTCTCTTCCAATGAGCAGTTCTTC
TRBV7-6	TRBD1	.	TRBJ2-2	CASSRIGTGENPGELFF	TGTGCCAGCAGCCGAATTGGGACAGGGGAGAATCCCGGGGAGCTGTTTTTT
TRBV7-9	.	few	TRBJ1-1	CASSPLTEAFF	TGTGCCAGCAGCCCCCTCACTGAAGCTTTCTTT
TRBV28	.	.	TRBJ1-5	CASTKSPQPQHF	TGTGCCAGCACCAAATCCCCTCAGCCCCAGCATTTT
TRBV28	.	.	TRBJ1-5	CASSSNNQPQHF	TGTGCCAGCAGTTCCAATAATCAGCCCCAGCATTTT
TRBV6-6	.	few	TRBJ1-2	CASSYSDSSGYGYTF	TGTGCCAGCAGTTACTCGGACAGTTCAGGCTATGGCTACACCTTC
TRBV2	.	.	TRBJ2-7	CASGQHSYEQYF	TGTGCCAGCGGACAGCACTCCTACGAGCAGTACTTC
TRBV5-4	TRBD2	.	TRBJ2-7	CASSSSGRAAGEQYF	TGTGCCAGCAGCTCTAGCGGGAGGGCCGCGGGCGAGCAGTACTTC
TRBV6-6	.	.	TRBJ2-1	CASSYGGSYNEQFF	TGTGCCAGCAGTTACGGCGGCAGCTACAATGAGCAGTTCTTC
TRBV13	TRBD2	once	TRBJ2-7	CASSPQAPGLAGVYEQYF	TGTGCCAGCAGCCCACAAGCCCCGGGACTAGCGGGAGTTTACGAGCAGTACTTC
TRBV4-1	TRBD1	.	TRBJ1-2	CASSQLPGTALRAAYGYTF	TGCGCCAGCAGCCAACTACCCGGGACAGCGCTCCGAGCCGCCTATGGCTACACCTTC
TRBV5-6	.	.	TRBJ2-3	CASSFQRYTDTQYF	TGTGCCAGCAGCTTTCAGCGGTACACAGATACGCAGTATTTT
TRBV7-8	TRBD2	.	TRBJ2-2	CASSLKALAEGGNTGELFF	TGTGCCAGCAGCTTAAAGGCACTAGCGGAGGGGGGGAACACCGGGGAGCTGTTTTTT
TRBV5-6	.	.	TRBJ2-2	CASKGSGTGELFF	TGTGCCAGCAAGGGTAGCGGCACCGGGGAGCTGTTTTTT
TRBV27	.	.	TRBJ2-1	CASSLLDSRSYNEQFF	TGTGCCAGCAGTTTACTGGACTCCCGCTCCTACAATGAGCAGTTCTTC
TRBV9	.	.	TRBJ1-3	CASSVAGNTIYF	TGTGCCAGCAGCGTGGCAGGAAACACCATATATTTT
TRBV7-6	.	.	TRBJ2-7	CASSLVGVGSDEQYF	TGTGCCAGCAGCTTAGTAGGAGTCGGCTCCGACGAGCAGTACTTC
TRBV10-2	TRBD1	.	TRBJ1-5	CASSESTGVNQPQHF	TGCGCCAGCAGTGAGTCAACAGGGGTGAATCAGCCCCAGCATTTT
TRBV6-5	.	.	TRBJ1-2	CASRRQPQSNYGYTF	TGTGCCAGCAGAAGACAGCCACAATCTAACTATGGCTACACCTTC
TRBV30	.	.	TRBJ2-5	CAWGKALQETQYF	TGTGCCTGGGGAAAAGCGCTCCAAGAGACCCAGTACTTC
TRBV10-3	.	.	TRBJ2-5	CAITGLVGRGETQYF	TGTGCCATCACCGGTTTAGTGGGCAGGGGAGAGACCCAGTACTTC
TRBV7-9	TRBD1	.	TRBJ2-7	CASRQQGATYEQYF	TGTGCCAGCAGACAACAGGGGGCGACGTACGAGCAGTACTTC